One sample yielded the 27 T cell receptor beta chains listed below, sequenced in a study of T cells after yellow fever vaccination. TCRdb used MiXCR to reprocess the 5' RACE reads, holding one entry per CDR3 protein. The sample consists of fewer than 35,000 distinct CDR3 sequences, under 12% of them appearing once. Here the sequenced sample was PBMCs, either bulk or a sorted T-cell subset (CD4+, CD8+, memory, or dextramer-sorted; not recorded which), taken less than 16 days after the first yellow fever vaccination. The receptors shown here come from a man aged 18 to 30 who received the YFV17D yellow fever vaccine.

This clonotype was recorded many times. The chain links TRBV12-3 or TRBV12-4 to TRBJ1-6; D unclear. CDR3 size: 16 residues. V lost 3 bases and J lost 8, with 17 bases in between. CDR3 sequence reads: CASSFGRRKADSPLHF. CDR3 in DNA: TGTGCCAGCAGTTTTGGGCGGCGAAAAGCAGATTCACCCCTCCACTTT.

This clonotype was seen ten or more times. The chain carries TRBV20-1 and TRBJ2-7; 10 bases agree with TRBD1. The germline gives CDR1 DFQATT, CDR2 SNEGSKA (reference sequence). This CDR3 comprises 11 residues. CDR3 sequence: CKPGQGTEQYV. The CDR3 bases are TGCAAACCGGGACAGGGGACCGAGCAGTACGTC.

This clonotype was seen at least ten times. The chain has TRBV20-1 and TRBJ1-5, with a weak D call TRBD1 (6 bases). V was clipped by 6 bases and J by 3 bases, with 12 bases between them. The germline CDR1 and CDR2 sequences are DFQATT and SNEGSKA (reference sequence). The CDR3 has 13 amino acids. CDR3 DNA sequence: TGCAGTGCCCGGGGGCAGAACAATCAGCCCCAGCATTTT. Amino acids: CSARGQNNQPQHF.

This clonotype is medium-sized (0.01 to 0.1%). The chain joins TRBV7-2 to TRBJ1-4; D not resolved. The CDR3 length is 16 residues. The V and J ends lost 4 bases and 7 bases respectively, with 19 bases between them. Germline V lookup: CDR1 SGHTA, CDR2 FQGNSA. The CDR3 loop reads CASSSFPNSRIEKLFF. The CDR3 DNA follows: TGTGCCAGCAGCTCCTTCCCTAATTCGAGAATTGAAAAACTGTTTTTT.

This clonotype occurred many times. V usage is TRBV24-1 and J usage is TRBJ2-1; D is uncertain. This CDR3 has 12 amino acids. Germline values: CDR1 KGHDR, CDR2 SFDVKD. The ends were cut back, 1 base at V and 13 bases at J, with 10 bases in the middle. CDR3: CATSDFAGSQFF. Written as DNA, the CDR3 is TGTGCCACCAGTGATTTCGCAGGAAGCCAGTTCTTC.

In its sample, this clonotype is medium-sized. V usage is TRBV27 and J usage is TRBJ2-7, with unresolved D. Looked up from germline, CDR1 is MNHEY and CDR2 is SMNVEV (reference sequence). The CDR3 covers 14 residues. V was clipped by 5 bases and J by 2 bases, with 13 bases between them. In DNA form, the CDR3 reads TGTGCCAGCAGTCCCTTTCGAGCAGCCTACGAGCAGTACTTC. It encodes CASSPFRAAYEQYF.

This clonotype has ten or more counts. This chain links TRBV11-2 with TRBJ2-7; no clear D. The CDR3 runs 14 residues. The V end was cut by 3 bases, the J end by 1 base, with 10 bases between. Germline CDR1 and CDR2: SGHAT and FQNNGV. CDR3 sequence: CASSFGPGSYEQYF. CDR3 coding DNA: TGTGCCAGCAGCTTCGGTCCCGGGTCCTACGAGCAGTACTTC.

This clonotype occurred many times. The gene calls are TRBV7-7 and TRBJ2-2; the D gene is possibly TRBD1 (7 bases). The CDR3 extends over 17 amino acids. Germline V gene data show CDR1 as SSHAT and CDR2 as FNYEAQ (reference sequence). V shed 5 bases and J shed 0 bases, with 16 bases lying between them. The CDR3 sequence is CASSPSGGFANTGELFF. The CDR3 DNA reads TGTGCCAGCAGCCCCTCAGGGGGGTTCGCGAACACCGGGGAGCTGTTTTTT.

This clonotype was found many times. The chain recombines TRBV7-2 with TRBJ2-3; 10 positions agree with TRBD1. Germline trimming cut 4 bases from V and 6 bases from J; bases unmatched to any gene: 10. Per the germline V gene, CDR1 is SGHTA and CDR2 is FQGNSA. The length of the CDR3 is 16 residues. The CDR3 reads CASSSSRDRGRDTQYF. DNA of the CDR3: TGTGCCAGCAGCTCTTCCCGGGACAGGGGTCGTGATACGCAGTATTTT. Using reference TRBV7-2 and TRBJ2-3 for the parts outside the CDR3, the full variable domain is GAGVSQSPSNKVTEKGKDVELRCDPISGHTALYWYRQSLGQGLEFLIYFQGNSAPDKSGLPSDRFSAERTGGSVSTLTIQRTQQEDSAVYLCASSSSRDRGRDTQYFGPGTRLTVL.

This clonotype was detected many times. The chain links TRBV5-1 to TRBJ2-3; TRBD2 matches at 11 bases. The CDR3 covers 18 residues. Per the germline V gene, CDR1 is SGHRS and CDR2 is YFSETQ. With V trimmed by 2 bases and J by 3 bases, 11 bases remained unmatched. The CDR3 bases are TGCGCCAGCAGCTTAACTGGGACTAGCGGAGCCGGGACAGATACGCAGTATTTT. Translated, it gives CASSLTGTSGAGTDTQYF.

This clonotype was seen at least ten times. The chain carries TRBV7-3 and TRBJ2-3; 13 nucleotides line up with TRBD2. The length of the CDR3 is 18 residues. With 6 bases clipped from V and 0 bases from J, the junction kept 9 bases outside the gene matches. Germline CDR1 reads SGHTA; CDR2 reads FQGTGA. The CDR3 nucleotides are TGTGCCAGCAGTAACGGACTAGCGGGGGATTCTAGCACAGATACGCAGTATTTT. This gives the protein CASSNGLAGDSSTDTQYF.

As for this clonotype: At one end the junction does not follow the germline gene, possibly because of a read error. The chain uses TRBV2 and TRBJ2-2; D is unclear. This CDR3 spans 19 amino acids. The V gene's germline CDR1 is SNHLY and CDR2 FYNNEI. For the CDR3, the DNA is TGTGCCTGCAGTTCCACATCCGGACCAACCCTAACTAAAGTCGGGGAGCTGTTTTTT. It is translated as CACSSTSGPTLTKVGELFF.

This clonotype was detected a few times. The CDR3 nucleotides read TGCAGCGCAACGGACAGGAACACTGAAGCTTTCTTT. Protein: CSATDRNTEAFF. V and J are TRBV29-1 and TRBJ1-1, with D perhaps TRBD1 (6 bases). This CDR3 contains 12 residues. V was trimmed by 7 bases and J by 1 base, leaving 10 bases between them. The germline V gene encodes CDR1 SQVTM and CDR2 ANQGSEA.

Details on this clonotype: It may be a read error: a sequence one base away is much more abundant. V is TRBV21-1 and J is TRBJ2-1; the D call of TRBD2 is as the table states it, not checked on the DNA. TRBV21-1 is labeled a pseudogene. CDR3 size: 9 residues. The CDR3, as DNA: TGTGCCTGGGAATGGGAGCGGGGGTTC. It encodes CAWEWERGF.

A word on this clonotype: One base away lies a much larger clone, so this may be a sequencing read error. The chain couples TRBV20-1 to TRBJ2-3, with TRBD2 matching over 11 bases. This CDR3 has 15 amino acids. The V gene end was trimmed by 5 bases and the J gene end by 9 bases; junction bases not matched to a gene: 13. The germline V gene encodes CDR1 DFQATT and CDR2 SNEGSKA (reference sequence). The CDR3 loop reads CSAAQGLAVGGTQYF. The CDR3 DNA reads TGCAGTGCTGCCCAGGGACTAGCGGTGGGAGGGACGCAGTATTTT.

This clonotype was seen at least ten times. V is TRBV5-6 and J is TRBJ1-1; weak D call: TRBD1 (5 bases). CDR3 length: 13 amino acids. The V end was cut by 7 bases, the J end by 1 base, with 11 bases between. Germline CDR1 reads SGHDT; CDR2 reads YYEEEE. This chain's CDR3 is CASPGTGNTEAFF. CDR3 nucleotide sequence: TGTGCCAGCCCTGGGACGGGGAACACTGAAGCTTTCTTT. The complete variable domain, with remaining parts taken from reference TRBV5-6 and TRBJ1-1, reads DAGVTQSPTHLIKTRGQQVTLRCSPKSGHDTVSWYQQALGQGPQFIFQYYEEEERQRGNFPDRFSGHQFPNYSSELNVNALLLGDSALYLCASPGTGNTEAFFGQGTRLTVV.

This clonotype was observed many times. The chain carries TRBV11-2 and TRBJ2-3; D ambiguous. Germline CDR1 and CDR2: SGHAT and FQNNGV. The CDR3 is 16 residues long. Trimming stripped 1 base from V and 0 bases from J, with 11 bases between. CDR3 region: CASSLGLRLSTDTQYF. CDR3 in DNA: TGTGCCAGCAGCTTAGGACTCAGACTTAGCACAGATACGCAGTATTTT. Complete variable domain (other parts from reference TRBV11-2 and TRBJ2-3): EAGVAQSPRYKIIEKRQSVAFWCNPISGHATLYWYQQILGQGPKLLIQFQNNGVVDDSQLPKDRFSAERLKGVDSTLKIQPAKLEDSAVYLCASSLGLRLSTDTQYFGPGTRLTVL.

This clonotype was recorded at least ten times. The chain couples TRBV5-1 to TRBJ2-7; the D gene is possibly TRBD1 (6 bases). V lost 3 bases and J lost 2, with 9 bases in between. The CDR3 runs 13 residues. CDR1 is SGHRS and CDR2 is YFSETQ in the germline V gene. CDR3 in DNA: TGCGCCAGCAGCTGGGACAACACCTACGAGCAGTACTTC. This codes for CASSWDNTYEQYF.

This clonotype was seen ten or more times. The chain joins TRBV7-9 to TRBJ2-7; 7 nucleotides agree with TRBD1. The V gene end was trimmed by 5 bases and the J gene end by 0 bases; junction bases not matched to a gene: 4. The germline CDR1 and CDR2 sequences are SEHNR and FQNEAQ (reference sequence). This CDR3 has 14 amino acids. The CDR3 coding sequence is TGTGCCAGCAGCCTACAGGGGAGCTCCTACGAGCAGTACTTC. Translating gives CASSLQGSSYEQYF.

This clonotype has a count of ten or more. The CDR3 loop is CASSLPGPKETQYF. The CDR3 coding sequence is TGTGCCAGCTCATTACCGGGACCTAAGGAAACCCAGTACTTC. V usage is TRBV18 and J usage is TRBJ2-5; D possibly matches TRBD1 or TRBD2 (5 bases each). Germline V gene lookup returns CDR1 KGHSH and CDR2 LQKENI. The germline V and J ends were trimmed by 5 bases and 8 bases, with 18 bases remaining between them. The CDR3 loop spans 14 amino acids.

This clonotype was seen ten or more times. CDR3 loop: CASSTGLGETQYF. CDR3 nucleotide sequence: TGTGCCAGCAGCACCGGACTGGGGGAGACCCAGTACTTC. The rearrangement joins TRBV14 to TRBJ2-5; possibly TRBD2 for D (5 bases). Trimming removed 5 bases from V and 5 bases from J, with 12 bases in between. Looked up from germline, CDR1 is SGHDN and CDR2 is FVKESK. The CDR3 is made up of 13 amino acids.

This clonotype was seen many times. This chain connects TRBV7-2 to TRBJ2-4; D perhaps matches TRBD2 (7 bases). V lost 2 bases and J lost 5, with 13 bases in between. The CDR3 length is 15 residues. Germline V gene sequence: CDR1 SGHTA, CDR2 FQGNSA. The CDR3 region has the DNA TGTGCCAGCAGCTTAAGGGGGGGGGCCGAAAACATTCAGTACTTC. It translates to CASSLRGGAENIQYF.

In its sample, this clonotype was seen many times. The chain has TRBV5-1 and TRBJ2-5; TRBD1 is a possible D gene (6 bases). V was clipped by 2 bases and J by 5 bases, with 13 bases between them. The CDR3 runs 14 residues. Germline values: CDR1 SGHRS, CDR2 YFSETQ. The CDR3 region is CASSLLGALETQYF. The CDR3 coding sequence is TGCGCCAGCAGCTTACTGGGGGCGTTGGAGACCCAGTACTTC. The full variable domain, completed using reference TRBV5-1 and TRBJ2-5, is KAGVTQTPRYLIKTRGQQVTLSCSPISGHRSVSWYQQTPGQGLQFLFEYFSETQRNKGNFPGRFSGRQFSNSRSEMNVSTLELGDSALYLCASSLLGALETQYFGPGTRLLVL.

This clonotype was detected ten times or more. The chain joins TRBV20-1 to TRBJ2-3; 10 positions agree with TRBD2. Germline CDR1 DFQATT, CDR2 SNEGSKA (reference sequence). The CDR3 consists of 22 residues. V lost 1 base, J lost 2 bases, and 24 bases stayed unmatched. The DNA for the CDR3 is TGCAGTGCTAGAGTATCGATCTCCTCTCTCTCGACTAGCGGGTATCACACAGATACGCAGTATTTT. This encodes CSARVSISSLSTSGYHTDTQYF.

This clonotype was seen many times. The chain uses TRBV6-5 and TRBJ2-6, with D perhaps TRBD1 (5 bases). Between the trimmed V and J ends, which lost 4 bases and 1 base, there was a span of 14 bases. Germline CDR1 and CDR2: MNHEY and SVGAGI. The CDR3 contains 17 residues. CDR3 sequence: CASSFTPQGSGANVLTF. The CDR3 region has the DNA TGTGCCAGCAGTTTCACCCCCCAGGGTTCTGGGGCCAACGTCCTGACTTTC.

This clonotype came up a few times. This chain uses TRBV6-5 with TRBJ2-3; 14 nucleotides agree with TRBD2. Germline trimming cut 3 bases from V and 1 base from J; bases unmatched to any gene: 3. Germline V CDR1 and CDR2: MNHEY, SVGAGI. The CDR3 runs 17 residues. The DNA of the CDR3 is TGTGCCAGCAGTTATAGGGGACTAGCGGGGGGCACAGATACGCAGTATTTT. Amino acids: CASSYRGLAGGTDTQYF.

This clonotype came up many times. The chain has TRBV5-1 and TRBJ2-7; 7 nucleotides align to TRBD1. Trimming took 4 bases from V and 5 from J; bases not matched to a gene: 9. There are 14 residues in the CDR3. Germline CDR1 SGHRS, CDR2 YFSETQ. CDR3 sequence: CASSTRTGANEQYF. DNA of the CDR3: TGCGCCAGCAGCACCCGGACAGGAGCTAACGAGCAGTACTTC. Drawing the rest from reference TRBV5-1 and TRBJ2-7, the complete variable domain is KAGVTQTPRYLIKTRGQQVTLSCSPISGHRSVSWYQQTPGQGLQFLFEYFSETQRNKGNFPGRFSGRQFSNSRSEMNVSTLELGDSALYLCASSTRTGANEQYFGPGTRLTVT.